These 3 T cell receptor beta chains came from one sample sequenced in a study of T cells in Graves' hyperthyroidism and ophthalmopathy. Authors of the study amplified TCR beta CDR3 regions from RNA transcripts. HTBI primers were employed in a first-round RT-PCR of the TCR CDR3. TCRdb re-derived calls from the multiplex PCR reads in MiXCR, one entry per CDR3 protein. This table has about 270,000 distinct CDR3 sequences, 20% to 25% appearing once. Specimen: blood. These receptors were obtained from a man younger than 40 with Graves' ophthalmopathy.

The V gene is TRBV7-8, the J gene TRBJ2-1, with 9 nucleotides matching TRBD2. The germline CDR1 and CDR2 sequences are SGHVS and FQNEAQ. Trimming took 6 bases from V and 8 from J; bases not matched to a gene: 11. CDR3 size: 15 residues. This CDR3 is CASSRRLAGSDEQFF. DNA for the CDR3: TGTGCCAGCAGTCGGCGCCTAGCGGGATCCGATGAGCAGTTCTTC.

The CDR3 region is CATDRETQYF. The CDR3 DNA sequence: TGTGCCACCGATAGGGAGACCCAGTACTTC. The rearrangement joins TRBV24-1 to TRBJ2-5; no reliable D call. This CDR3 comprises 10 residues. V lost 9 bases and J 5 bases, leaving 6 bases between the germline ends. Germline-derived CDR1 and CDR2 are KGHDR and SFDVKD.

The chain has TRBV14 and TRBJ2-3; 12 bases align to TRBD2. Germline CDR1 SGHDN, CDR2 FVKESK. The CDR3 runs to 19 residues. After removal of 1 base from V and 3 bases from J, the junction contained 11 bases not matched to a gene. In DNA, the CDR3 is TGTGCCAGCAGCCAAGTATCCCCTCGACTAGCGGGAGTAACAGATACGCAGTATTTT. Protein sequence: CASSQVSPRLAGVTDTQYF.